This entry concerns a single T cell receptor (beta chain). The antigen is undetermined. The record originates from a study of T-cell reconstitution after alpha-beta-depleted transplantation in children. J was trimmed by 7 bases and V by 0 bases; bases with no gene match: 17. CDR3 length equals 19 residues. CDR1 MGHRA and CDR2 YSYEKL come from the germline V gene. General study points: Expanded clones from the graft, numbering several hundred, reportedly supplied alpha-beta T cells about two months after transplant.

Preparation of the TCRbeta library involved a method that used unique molecular identifiers. A single record per CDR3 protein comes from TCRdb applying MiXCR to the PCR reads. The sample includes about 900,000 distinct CDR3 sequences, roughly 29% of them seen just once. The chain has TRBV4-1 and TRBJ1-4; 7 bases line up with TRBD1. The clonotype originates from a boy less than two years old who had a stem cell transplant for SCID, so the T cells may come from the graft donor. This specimen was PBMCs, mostly from graft donor cells, taken 360 days after TCRalphabeta/CD19-depleted stem cell transplant. CDR3: CASSQDPGQSHFGGEKLFF. As DNA, the CDR3 is TGCGCCAGCAGCCAAGATCCGGGACAGTCGCATTTCGGGGGTGAAAAACTGTTTTTT.